This T cell receptor (beta chain) was captured in a study of T cells in women clearing cervical HPV infection. Study background: Cases: HPV16-related CIN3 or worse on histology, 2 invasive cancers. With HLA typing for only a few women, HLA confounding remains possible.

The germline V gene has CDR1 DFQATT and CDR2 SNEGSKA (reference sequence). This CDR3 region has 17 residues. After removal of 0 bases from V and 5 bases from J, the junction contained 9 bases not matched to a gene. On this clone itself: The target antigen is unknown. The CDR3 end lies 3 residues beyond the end of the read and is filled in from the germline J gene.

Generated by immunoSEQ multiplex PCR, the TCRdb table keeps only in-frame clones and is missing some. The repertoire table contains roughly 25,000 clones. General observations from the study: Associations may precede or follow infection; HPV-specific or memory T cells were not isolated. Cases carried less TRBV6-7 than controls: about 0.1% versus 0.15%.

The chain has TRBV20-1 and TRBJ2-7; 14 bases align to TRBD2. This receptor was taken from a woman between 18 and 70 years old with a cervical HPV16 infection that either progressed to CIN3+ or cleared (not recorded which). Sample: blood buffy coat. The part of the CDR3 DNA that was read is TGCAGTGCTAGAGATAGACTAGCGGGAGGGAGGTGGAACGAG. This sequence encodes CSARDRLAGGRWNE. The entire CDR3 protein reads CSARDRLAGGRWNEQYF.